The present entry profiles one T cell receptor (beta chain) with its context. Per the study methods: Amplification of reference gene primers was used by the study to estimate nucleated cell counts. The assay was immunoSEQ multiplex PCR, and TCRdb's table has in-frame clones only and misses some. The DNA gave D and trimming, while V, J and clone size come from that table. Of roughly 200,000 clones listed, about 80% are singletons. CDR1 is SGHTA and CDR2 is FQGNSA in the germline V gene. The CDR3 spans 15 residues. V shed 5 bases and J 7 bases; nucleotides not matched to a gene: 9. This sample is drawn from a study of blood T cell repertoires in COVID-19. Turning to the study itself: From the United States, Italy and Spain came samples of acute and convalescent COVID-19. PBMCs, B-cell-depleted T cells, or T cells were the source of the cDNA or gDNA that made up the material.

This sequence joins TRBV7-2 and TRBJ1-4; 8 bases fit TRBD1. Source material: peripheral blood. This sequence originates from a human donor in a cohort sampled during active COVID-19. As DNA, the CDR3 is TGTGCCAGCAGCACACAGGACAGGGCATTTGAAAAACTGTTTTTT. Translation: CASSTQDRAFEKLFF.